One and the same sample provided the 30 T cell receptor beta chains below, sequenced in a study of tumor-infiltrating lymphocytes in oesophageal squamous cell carcinoma. TCRdb reprocessed the PCR reads with MiXCR, giving one entry per CDR3 protein. This table has roughly 19,000 distinct CDR3 sequences, over 40% appearing once. Sequenced sample: normal esophageal tissue next to the tumor. These receptors were collected from a male donor with esophageal squamous cell carcinoma.

This clonotype was observed at least ten times. A much larger clone is a single base away; this may be a read error. The chain has TRBV24-1 and TRBJ2-7; 9 bases map to TRBD2. Trimming removed 3 bases from V and 7 bases from J; junction bases left unmatched: 12. The CDR3 totals 16 residues. Germline CDR1 KGHDR, CDR2 SFDVKD. The CDR3 region is CATSDPVVAGDNEQYF. The CDR3 DNA sequence: TGTGCCACCAGTGATCCGGTCGTAGCGGGAGACAATGAGCAGTACTTC.

As DNA, the CDR3 is TGTGCCAGCAGTCAACCGGGACTAGCGGGACTCGAGCAGTACTTC. Its translation: CASSQPGLAGLEQYF. The chain carries TRBV6-1 and TRBJ2-1; TRBD2 agrees at 13 bases. The better agreement between TRBJ2-7 and the DNA end casts doubt on the J call. The CDR3 contains 15 residues. Germline V gene sequence: CDR1 MNHNS, CDR2 SASEGT.

This chain uses TRBV7-2 with TRBJ2-5, with 8 bases identical to TRBD1. The assigned J gene may be wrong: the sequence end matches TRBJ2-7 better. Germline CDR1 is SGHTA and CDR2 is FQGNSA. The CDR3 runs to 13 residues. The DNA of the CDR3 is TGTGCCAGCAGCCCGACAGGGGTCTCCGAGCAGTACTTC. This codes for CASSPTGVSEQYF.

In its sample, this clonotype was seen once. In DNA form, the CDR3 reads TGTGCCAGCAGTTTAGGCCCCGGGGTCTATGGCTACACCTTC. It encodes CASSLGPGVYGYTF. The V gene is TRBV27, the J gene TRBJ1-2, with D hard to call. This CDR3 has 14 amino acids. The germline CDR1 and CDR2 sequences are MNHEY and SMNVEV (reference sequence). Between the trimmed V and J ends, which lost 2 bases and 4 bases, there was a span of 11 bases.

The chain uses TRBV7-2 and TRBJ2-1, with 14 bases matching TRBD2. Germline values: CDR1 SGHTA, CDR2 FQGNSA. V lost 5 bases to trimming and J lost 0 bases; unmatched junction nucleotides: 9. The CDR3 is made up of 19 amino acids. The CDR3: CASSRLAGGPLSSYNEQFF. The CDR3 DNA is TGTGCCAGCAGCCGACTAGCGGGAGGGCCCCTAAGCTCCTACAATGAGCAGTTCTTC.

Comment on this clonotype: Given the absence of the conserved phenylalanine or tryptophan at the CDR3 end, a read error is likely. No DNA is shown, since the ends of the CDR3 on it are uncertain; the CDR3 is the one TCRdb lists. CDR3 sequence: CASTSAYSGR. The chain carries TRBV12-3 or TRBV12-4 and TRBJ1-5. The CDR3 adds up to 10 amino acids, both ends counted.

This clonotype was seen more than once but under ten times. The rearrangement links TRBV20-1 to TRBJ2-3; 11 nucleotides line up with TRBD2. Unmatched junction bases numbered 11, after V lost 6 bases and J lost 6 bases. CDR3 length: 15 residues. From germline, CDR1 is DFQATT and CDR2 SNEGSKA (reference sequence). This CDR3 is CSATGTSGDQDTQYF. For the CDR3, the DNA is TGCAGTGCAACCGGGACTAGCGGAGACCAGGATACGCAGTATTTT.

As regards this clonotype: A junction end diverges from the germline sequence, so it may reflect a read error. The J gene is TRBJ2-7, the V gene TRBV11-2; no clear D. Germline lookup yields CDR1 SGHAT and CDR2 FQNNGV. The CDR3 loop spans 12 amino acids. The CDR3 reads CAGSLLRTEAFF. The CDR3 DNA follows: TGTGCCGGCAGCTTACTTCGCACTGAAGCTTTCTTC.

Within the sample, this clonotype is medium-sized. The chain carries TRBV5-4 and TRBJ2-3; no reliable D call. The germline CDR1 and CDR2 sequences are SGHNT and YYREEE (reference sequence). The CDR3 runs to 11 residues. The V end was cut by 4 bases, the J end by 6 bases, with 6 bases between. The CDR3 nucleotides are TGTGCCAGCAGCCTCTGGGATACGCAGTATTTT. Its translation is CASSLWDTQYF.

This clonotype was counted between two and nine times. V and J are TRBV7-9 and TRBJ2-3; 8 bases match TRBD1. Germline CDR1 and CDR2: SEHNR and FQNEAQ (reference sequence). V was pared by 2 bases and J by 3 bases, with 7 bases of the junction left unmatched. The CDR3 length is 16 residues. CDR3 region: CASSLIQGGRTDTQYF. The CDR3 bases are TGTGCCAGCAGCTTAATACAGGGGGGTCGGACAGATACGCAGTATTTT. Together with reference TRBV7-9 and TRBJ2-3, the CDR3 gives the full variable domain: DTGVSQNPRHKITKRGQNVTFRCDPISEHNRLYWYRQTLGQGPEFLTYFQNEAQLEKSRLLSDRFSAERPKGSFSTLEIQRTEQGDSAMYLCASSLIQGGRTDTQYFGPGTRLTVL.

The V call is TRBV7-6, the J call TRBJ2-4, with a possible D match to TRBD2 (6 bases). Matching the DNA end better, TRBJ2-1 makes the J call doubtful. The germline CDR1 and CDR2 sequences are SGHVS and FNYEAQ. This CDR3 has 15 residues. The CDR3 is CASSSAGADQETQFF. CDR3 coding DNA: TGTGCCAGCAGTTCAGCGGGCGCAGACCAAGAGACCCAGTTCTTC.

The rearrangement links TRBV27 to TRBJ2-1; 9 positions agree with TRBD1. The CDR3 extends over 15 amino acids. CDR1 and CDR2 from the germline V gene are MNHEY and SMNVEV (reference sequence). V dropped 7 bases and J dropped 10; count of bases not matched to a gene: 14. CDR3 sequence reads: CASNRRGQGFYEQFF. As DNA, the CDR3 is TGTGCCAGCAACAGGCGGGGACAGGGATTCTACGAGCAGTTCTTC.

The CDR3 sequence: CASLGGRADTQYF. CDR3 in DNA: TGTGCCTCATTGGGCGGTCGCGCAGATACGCAGTATTTT. The rearrangement links TRBV7-8 to TRBJ2-3; D remains ambiguous. This CDR3 contains 13 residues. V dropped 11 bases and J dropped 4 bases, with 16 bases sitting between them. Germline V gene lookup returns CDR1 SGHVS and CDR2 FQNEAQ.

This clonotype is termed medium-sized. The rearrangement joins TRBV28 to TRBJ2-5, with 8 bases aligning to TRBD1. The CDR3 consists of 17 residues. The V and J ends lost 7 bases and 4 bases, in that order; junction bases with no gene match: 17. Germline V gene sequence: CDR1 MDHEN, CDR2 SYDVKM. The CDR3: CASTTTLDRGGAETQYF. CDR3 nucleotides: TGTGCCAGCACCACGACCTTAGACAGGGGCGGTGCAGAGACCCAGTACTTC.

This clonotype was seen at least ten times. The V and J genes are TRBV25-1 and TRBJ1-2; 8 bases align to TRBD1. V lost 7 bases and J lost 3; bases outside the gene matches: 4. Germline V gene sequence: CDR1 MGHDK, CDR2 SYGVNS. The length of the CDR3 is 13 residues. CDR3 DNA sequence: TGTGCCAGCACTAAGGGACAGGACTATGGCTACACCTTC. Translating gives CASTKGQDYGYTF.

This clonotype was detected a few times. The chain links TRBV6-1 to TRBJ2-5; 7 nucleotides agree with TRBD1. V was pared by 7 bases and J by 5 bases, with 13 bases of the junction left unmatched. Germline CDR1 and CDR2: MNHNS and SASEGT. The CDR3 extends over 15 amino acids. CDR3: CASKRDSQAVETQYF. In DNA form, the CDR3 reads TGTGCCAGCAAAAGGGACAGCCAAGCCGTGGAGACCCAGTACTTC.

This clonotype ranks as medium-sized (0.01 to 0.1%). V is TRBV11-3 and J is TRBJ2-7, with D unclear. This CDR3 is built from 14 residues. Germline V gene lookup returns CDR1 SGHNT and CDR2 YENEEA. Trimming shortened V by 0 bases and J by 5 bases, and 11 bases separated the two germline ends. CDR3 sequence (DNA): TGTGCCAGCAGCTTAGAGGGATATGGAAACGAGCAGTACTTC. Translated, it gives CASSLEGYGNEQYF.

This chain uses TRBV11-3 with TRBJ2-5; 10 bases line up with TRBD1. The better agreement between TRBJ2-4 and the DNA end casts doubt on the J call. CDR3 length equals 20 residues. CDR1 and CDR2 (germline): SGHNT, YENEEA. The CDR3 coding sequence is TGTGCCAGCAGCGTCCGGGACAGGGGCTTTTCTCATAGGGGCAAAAACATTCAGTACTTC. Protein: CASSVRDRGFSHRGKNIQYF.

This clonotype came up many times. This rearrangement joins TRBV10-3 to TRBJ2-5, with TRBD1 identical over 7 bases. Germline V lookup: CDR1 ENHRY, CDR2 SYGVKD. The length of the CDR3 is 15 residues. The V and J ends lost 4 bases and 5 bases, in that order; junction bases with no gene match: 10. CDR3 sequence (DNA): TGTGCCATCAGTGCCCCTGGACAGGCTAAGGAGACCCAGTACTTC. The encoded protein is CAISAPGQAKETQYF.

Many counts were recorded for this clonotype. This chain links TRBV28 with TRBJ2-7; tentative D call: TRBD2 (5 bases). The CDR3 has 15 amino acids. The germline gives CDR1 MDHEN, CDR2 SYDVKM. Trimming stripped 6 bases from V and 0 bases from J, with 15 bases between. The CDR3 region has the DNA TGTGCCAGCAGGGAGTCTCTTGGGAGCTCCTACGAGCAGTACTTC. Translation: CASRESLGSSYEQYF.

This chain connects TRBV3-1 to TRBJ1-1; the D is unclear. The V end was cut by 2 bases, the J end by 0 bases, with 13 bases between. The CDR3 spans 16 residues. CDR1 LGHDT and CDR2 YNNKEL come from the germline V gene (reference sequence). The CDR3 region has the DNA TGTGCCAGCAGCCAAATTGAGGGCAAAATGAACACTGAAGCTTTCTTT. As protein: CASSQIEGKMNTEAFF.

The chain combines TRBV7-4 with TRBJ2-3; 9 nucleotides align to TRBD1. J lost 3 bases, V lost 6 bases, and 7 bases had no gene match. CDR3 size: 15 residues. Germline assignment: CDR1 SGHVT and CDR2 SQSDAQ. CDR3 residues: CASSWGGTGTDTQYF. The CDR3 nucleotides read TGTGCCAGCAGTTGGGGAGGGACAGGGACAGATACGCAGTATTTT.

This clonotype was recorded many times. V gene TRBV21-1 combines with J gene TRBJ2-1; the D call in the table, TRBD2, was not verified against the DNA. TRBV21-1 is deemed a pseudogene. The CDR3 runs to 13 residues. CDR3 region: CASSKGEASEQFF. The CDR3 nucleotides are TGTGCCAGCAGCAAAGGGGAGGCGTCTGAGCAGTTCTTC.

The sample holds a few counts of this clonotype. The junction differs from germline at one of its ends, possibly a read error. The chain has TRBV6-1 and TRBJ1-1; TRBD1 is a possible D gene (5 bases). Germline CDR1 and CDR2: MNHNS and SASEGT. This CDR3 has 13 residues. The CDR3 loop is CASSRTGITEALF. For the CDR3, the DNA is TGTGCCAGCAGTCGCACAGGTATCACTGAAGCTTTATTT.

This clonotype was observed a few times. This chain links TRBV30 with TRBJ1-4; D might be TRBD1 (6 bases). V was cut by 0 bases and J by 8 bases, with 16 bases left in between. Germline V lookup: CDR1 GTSNPN, CDR2 SVGIG (reference sequence). The CDR3 loop spans 15 amino acids. The CDR3 protein is CAWSVWRGADEKLFF. In DNA form, the CDR3 reads TGTGCCTGGAGTGTATGGAGGGGGGCTGACGAAAAACTGTTTTTT. Using reference TRBV30 and TRBJ1-4 for the parts outside the CDR3, the full variable domain is SQTIHQWPATLVQPVGSPLSLECTVEGTSNPNLYWYRQAAGRGLQLLFYSVGIGQISSEVPQNLSASRPQDRQFILSSKKLLLSDSGFYLCAWSVWRGADEKLFFGSGTQLSVL.

This clonotype was seen at least ten times. This chain connects TRBV12-3 or TRBV12-4 to TRBJ2-2; D possibly matches TRBD1 or TRBD2 (5 bases each). Trimming stripped 6 bases from V and 1 base from J, with 9 bases between. The CDR3 is made up of 14 amino acids. The chain's CDR3 is CASSWDENTGELFF. The CDR3 DNA reads TGTGCCAGCAGCTGGGACGAGAACACCGGGGAGCTGTTTTTT.

In its sample, this clonotype is medium-sized. The chain joins TRBV7-9 to TRBJ2-2, with D perhaps assigned TRBD1 or TRBD2 (6 bases each). CDR1 and CDR2 from the germline V gene are SEHNR and FQNEAQ (reference sequence). The CDR3 covers 14 residues. The germline V and J ends were trimmed by 5 bases and 6 bases, with 13 bases remaining between them. The CDR3: CASSLMGGSGELFF. CDR3 DNA: TGTGCCAGCAGCCTTATGGGGGGCTCCGGGGAGCTGTTTTTT.

The rearrangement joins TRBV7-8 to TRBJ2-3, with 7 nucleotides matching TRBD2. The CDR3 length is 16 residues. V lost 1 base to trimming and J lost 4 bases; unmatched junction nucleotides: 8. Germline V CDR1 and CDR2: SGHVS, FQNEAQ. The CDR3 loop reads CASSLEVASGPDTQYF. The CDR3 DNA sequence: TGTGCCAGCAGCTTAGAGGTGGCTAGCGGACCAGATACGCAGTATTTT.

Concerning this clonotype: A read error may explain this, as a much larger clone is one base away. The chain joins TRBV18 to TRBJ2-7; D remains ambiguous. The CDR3 length is 14 residues. CDR1 and CDR2 from the germline V gene are KGHSH and LQKENI. CDR3 residues: CTSSQDGFKDEQYF. The CDR3 bases are TGTACCAGCTCCCAAGACGGCTTTAAGGACGAGCAGTACTTC.

This clonotype is labeled medium-sized (0.01 to 0.1%). The chain carries TRBV7-6 and TRBJ1-2, with D unclear. The CDR3 length is 15 residues. Germline CDR1 reads SGHVS; CDR2 reads FNYEAQ. Trimming removed 5 bases at V and 4 bases at J, with 17 bases between. The CDR3 here is CASSPNIGRTYGYTF. CDR3 DNA sequence: TGTGCCAGCAGCCCCAACATCGGGCGGACCTATGGCTACACCTTC.